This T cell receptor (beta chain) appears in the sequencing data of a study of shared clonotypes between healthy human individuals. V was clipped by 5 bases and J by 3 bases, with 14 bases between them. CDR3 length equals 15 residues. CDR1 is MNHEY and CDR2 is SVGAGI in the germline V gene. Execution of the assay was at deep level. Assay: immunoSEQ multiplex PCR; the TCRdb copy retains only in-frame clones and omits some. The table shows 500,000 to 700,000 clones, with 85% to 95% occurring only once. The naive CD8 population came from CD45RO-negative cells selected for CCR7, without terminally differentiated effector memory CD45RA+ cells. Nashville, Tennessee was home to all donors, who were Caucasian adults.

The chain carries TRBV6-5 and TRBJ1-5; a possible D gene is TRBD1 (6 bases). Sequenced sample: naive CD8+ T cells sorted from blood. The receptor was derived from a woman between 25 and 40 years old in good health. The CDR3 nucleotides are TGTGCCAGCAGTAGAGAAGGGGGGTCCAATCAGCCCCAGCATTTT. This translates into CASSREGGSNQPQHF.